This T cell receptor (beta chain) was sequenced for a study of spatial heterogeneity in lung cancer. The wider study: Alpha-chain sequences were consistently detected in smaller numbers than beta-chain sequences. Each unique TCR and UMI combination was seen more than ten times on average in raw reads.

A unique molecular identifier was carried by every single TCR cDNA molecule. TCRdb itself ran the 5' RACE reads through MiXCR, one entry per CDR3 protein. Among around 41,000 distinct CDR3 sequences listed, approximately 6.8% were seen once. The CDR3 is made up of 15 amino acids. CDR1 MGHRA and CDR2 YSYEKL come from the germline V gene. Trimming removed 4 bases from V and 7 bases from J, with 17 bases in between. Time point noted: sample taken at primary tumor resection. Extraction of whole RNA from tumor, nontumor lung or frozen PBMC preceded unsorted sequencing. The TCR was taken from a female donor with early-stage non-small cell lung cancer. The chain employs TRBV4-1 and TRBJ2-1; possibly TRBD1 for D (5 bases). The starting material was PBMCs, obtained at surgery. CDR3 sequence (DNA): TGCGCCAGCAGCCGAGGCAGGGCCGCCTTAAATGAGCAGTTCTTC. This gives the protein CASSRGRAALNEQFF.